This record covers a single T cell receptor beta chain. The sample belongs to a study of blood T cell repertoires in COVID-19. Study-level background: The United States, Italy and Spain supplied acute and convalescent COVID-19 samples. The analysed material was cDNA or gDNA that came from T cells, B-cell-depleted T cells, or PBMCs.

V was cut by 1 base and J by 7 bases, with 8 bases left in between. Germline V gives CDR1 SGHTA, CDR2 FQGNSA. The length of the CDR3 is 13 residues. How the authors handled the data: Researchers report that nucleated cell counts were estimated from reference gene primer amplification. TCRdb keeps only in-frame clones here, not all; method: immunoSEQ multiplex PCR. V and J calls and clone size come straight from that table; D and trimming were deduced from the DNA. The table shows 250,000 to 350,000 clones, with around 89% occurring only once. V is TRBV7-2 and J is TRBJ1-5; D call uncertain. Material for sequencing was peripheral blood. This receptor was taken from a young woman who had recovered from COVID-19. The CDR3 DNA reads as TGTGCCAGCAGCTTAGACTTTAAGCAGCCCCAGCATTTT. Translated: CASSLDFKQPQHF. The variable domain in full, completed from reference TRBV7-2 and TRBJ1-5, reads GAGVSQSPSNKVTEKGKDVELRCDPISGHTALYWYRQSLGQGLEFLIYFQGNSAPDKSGLPSDRFSAERTGGSVSTLTIQRTQQEDSAVYLCASSLDFKQPQHFGDGTRLSIL.